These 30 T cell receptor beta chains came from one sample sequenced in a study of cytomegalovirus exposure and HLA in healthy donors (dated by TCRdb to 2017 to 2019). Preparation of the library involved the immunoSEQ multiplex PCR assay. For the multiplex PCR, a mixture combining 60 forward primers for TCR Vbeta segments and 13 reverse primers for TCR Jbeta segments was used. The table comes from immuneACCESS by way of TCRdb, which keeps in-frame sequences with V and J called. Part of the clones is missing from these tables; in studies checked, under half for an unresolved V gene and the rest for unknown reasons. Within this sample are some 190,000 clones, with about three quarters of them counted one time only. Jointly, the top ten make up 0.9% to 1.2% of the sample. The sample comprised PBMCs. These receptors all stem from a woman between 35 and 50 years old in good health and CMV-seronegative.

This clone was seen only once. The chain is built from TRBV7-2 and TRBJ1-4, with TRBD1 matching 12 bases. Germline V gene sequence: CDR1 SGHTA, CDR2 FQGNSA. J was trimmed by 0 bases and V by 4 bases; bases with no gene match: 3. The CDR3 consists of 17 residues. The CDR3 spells CASSSGTGGSTNEKLFF. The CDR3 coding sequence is TGTGCCAGCAGCTCCGGGACAGGGGGCTCAACTAATGAAAAACTGTTTTTT. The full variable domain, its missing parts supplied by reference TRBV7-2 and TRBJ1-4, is GAGVSQSPSNKVTEKGKDVELRCDPISGHTALYWYRQSLGQGLEFLIYFQGNSAPDKSGLPSDRFSAERTGGSVSTLTIQRTQQEDSAVYLCASSSGTGGSTNEKLFFGSGTQLSVL.

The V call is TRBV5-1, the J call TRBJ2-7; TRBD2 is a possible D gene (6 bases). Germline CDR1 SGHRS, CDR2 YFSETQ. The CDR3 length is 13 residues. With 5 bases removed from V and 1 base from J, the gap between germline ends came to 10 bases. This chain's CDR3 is CASSQGLSYEQYF. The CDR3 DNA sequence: TGCGCCAGCAGTCAGGGACTTTCCTACGAGCAGTACTTC. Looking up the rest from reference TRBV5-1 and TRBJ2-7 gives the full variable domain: KAGVTQTPRYLIKTRGQQVTLSCSPISGHRSVSWYQQTPGQGLQFLFEYFSETQRNKGNFPGRFSGRQFSNSRSEMNVSTLELGDSALYLCASSQGLSYEQYFGPGTRLTVT.

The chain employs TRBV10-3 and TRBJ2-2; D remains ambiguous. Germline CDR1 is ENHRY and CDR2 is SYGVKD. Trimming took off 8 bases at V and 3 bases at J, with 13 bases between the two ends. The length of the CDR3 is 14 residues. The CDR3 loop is CAIEPRRDTGELFF. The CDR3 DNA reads TGTGCCATCGAACCCCGCCGCGACACCGGGGAGCTGTTTTTT.

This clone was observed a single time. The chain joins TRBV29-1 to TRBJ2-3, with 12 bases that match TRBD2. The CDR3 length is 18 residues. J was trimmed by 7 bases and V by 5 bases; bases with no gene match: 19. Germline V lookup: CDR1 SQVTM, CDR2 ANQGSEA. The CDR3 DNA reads TGCAGCGTTAGGTTTGGACAGGCGACTAGCGGGAGTCGGTATACGCAGTATTTT. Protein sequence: CSVRFGQATSGSRYTQYF.

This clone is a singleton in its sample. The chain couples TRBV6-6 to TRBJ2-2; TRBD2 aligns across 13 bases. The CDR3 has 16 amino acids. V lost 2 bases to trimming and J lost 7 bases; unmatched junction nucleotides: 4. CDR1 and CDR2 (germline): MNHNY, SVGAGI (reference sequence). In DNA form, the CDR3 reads TGTGCCAGCAGTTACGGCACTAGCGGGAGGGGCGGGGAGCTGTTTTTT. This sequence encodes CASSYGTSGRGGELFF.

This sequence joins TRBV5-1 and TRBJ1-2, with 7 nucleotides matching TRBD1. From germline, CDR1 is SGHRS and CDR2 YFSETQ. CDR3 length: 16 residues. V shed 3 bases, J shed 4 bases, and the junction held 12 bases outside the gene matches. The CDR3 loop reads CASSSSVYRGSYGYTF. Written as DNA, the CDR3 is TGCGCCAGCAGCTCCTCTGTGTACAGGGGATCCTATGGCTACACCTTC.

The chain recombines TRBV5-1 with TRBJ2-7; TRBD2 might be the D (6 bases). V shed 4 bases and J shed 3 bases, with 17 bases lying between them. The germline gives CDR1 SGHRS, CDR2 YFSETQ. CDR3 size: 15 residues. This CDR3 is CASSPSPGSFYEQYF. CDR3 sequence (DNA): TGCGCCAGCAGCCCATCACCCGGGAGTTTCTACGAGCAGTACTTC.

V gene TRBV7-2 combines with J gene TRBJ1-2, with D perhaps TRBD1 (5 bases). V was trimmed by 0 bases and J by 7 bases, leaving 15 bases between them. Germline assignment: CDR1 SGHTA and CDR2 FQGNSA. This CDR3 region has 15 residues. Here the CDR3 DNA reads TGTGCCAGCAGCTTAGCTCAGGGAGGATCCGTTGGCTACACCTTC. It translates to CASSLAQGGSVGYTF.

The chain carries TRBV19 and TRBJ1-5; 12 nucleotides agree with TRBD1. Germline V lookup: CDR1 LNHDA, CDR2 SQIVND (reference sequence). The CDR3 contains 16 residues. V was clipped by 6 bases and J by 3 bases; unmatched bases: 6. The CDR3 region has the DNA TGTGCCAGTAGCGCCCGGGACAGGGGGCTCAATCAGCCCCAGCATTTT. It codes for CASSARDRGLNQPQHF.

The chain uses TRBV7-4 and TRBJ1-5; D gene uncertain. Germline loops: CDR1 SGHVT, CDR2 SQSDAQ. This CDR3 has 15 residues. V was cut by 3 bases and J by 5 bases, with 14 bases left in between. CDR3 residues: CASSLDRDAYQPQHF. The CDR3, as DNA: TGTGCCAGCAGCTTGGACCGGGATGCCTATCAGCCCCAGCATTTT.

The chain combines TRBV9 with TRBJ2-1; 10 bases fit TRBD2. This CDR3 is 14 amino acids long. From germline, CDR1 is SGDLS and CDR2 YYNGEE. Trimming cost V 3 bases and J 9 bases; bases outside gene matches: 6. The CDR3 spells CASSESGRASEQFF. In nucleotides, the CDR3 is TGTGCCAGCAGCGAAAGCGGGAGGGCCAGTGAGCAGTTCTTC.

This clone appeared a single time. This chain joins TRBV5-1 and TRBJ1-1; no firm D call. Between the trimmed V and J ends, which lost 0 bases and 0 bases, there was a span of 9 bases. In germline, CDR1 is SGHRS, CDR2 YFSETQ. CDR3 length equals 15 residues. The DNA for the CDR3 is TGCGCCAGCAGCTTGGGCGGGGAAATGAACACTGAAGCTTTCTTT. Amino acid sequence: CASSLGGEMNTEAFF. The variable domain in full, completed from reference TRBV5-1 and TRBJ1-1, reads KAGVTQTPRYLIKTRGQQVTLSCSPISGHRSVSWYQQTPGQGLQFLFEYFSETQRNKGNFPGRFSGRQFSNSRSEMNVSTLELGDSALYLCASSLGGEMNTEAFFGQGTRLTVV.

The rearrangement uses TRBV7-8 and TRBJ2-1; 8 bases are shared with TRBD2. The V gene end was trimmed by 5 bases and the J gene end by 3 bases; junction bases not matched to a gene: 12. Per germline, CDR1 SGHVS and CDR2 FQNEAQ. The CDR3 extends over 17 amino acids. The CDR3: CASSTGAGELGYNEQFF. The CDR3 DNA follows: TGTGCCAGCAGCACTGGAGCGGGAGAGCTGGGCTACAATGAGCAGTTCTTC.

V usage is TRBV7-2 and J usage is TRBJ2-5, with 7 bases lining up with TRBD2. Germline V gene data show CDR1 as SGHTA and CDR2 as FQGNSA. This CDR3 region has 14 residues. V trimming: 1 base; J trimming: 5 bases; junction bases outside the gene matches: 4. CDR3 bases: TGTGCCAGCAGCTTAGTCGGGGGAGGGGAGACCCAGTACTTC. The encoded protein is CASSLVGGGETQYF.

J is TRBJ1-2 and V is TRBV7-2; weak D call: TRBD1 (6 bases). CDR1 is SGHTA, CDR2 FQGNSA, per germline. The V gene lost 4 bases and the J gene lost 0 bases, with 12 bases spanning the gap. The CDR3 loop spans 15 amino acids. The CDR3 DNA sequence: TGTGCCAGCAGCTCCCCCTACAGGGCTAACTATGGCTACACCTTC. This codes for CASSSPYRANYGYTF.

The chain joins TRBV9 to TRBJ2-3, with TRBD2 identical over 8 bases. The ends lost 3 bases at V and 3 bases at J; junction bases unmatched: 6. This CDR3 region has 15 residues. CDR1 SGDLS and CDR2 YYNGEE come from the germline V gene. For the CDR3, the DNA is TGTGCCAGCAGCGCCCTCCGGGGGGGAACAGATACGCAGTATTTT. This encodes CASSALRGGTDTQYF. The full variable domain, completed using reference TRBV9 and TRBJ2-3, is DSGVTQTPKHLITATGQRVTLRCSPRSGDLSVYWYQQSLDQGLQFLIQYYNGEERAKGNILERFSAQQFPDLHSELNLSSLELGDSALYFCASSALRGGTDTQYFGPGTRLTVL.

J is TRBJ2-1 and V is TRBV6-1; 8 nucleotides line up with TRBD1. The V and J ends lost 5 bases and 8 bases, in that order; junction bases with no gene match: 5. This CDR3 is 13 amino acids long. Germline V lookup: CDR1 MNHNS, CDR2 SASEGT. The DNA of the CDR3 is TGTGCCAGCAGTACCGACAGGGGCGATGAGCAGTTCTTC. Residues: CASSTDRGDEQFF.

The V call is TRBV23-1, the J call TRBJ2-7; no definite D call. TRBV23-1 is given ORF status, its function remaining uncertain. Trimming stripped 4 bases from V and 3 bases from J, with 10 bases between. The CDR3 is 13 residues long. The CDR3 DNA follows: TGCGCCAGCAGTCGAAAAACAGACTACGAGCAGTACGTC. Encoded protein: CASSRKTDYEQYV.

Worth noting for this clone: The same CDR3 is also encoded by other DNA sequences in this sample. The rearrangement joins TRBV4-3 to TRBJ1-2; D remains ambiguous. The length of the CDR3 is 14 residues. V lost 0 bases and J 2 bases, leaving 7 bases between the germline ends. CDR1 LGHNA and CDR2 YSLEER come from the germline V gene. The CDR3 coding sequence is TGCGCCAGCAGCCAAGATCCGGGGAACTATGGCTACACCTTC. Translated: CASSQDPGNYGYTF.

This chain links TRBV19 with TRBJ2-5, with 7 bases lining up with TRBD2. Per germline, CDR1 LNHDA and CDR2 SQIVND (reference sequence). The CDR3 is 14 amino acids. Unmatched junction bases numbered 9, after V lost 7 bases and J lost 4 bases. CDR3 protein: CASTPTGGTETQYF. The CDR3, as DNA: TGTGCCAGTACCCCGACGGGGGGAACAGAGACCCAGTACTTC. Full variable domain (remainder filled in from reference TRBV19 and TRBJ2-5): DGGITQSPKYLFRKEGQNVTLSCEQNLNHDAMYWYRQDPGQGLRLIYYSQIVNDFQKGDIAEGYSVSREKKESFPLTVTSAQKNPTAFYLCASTPTGGTETQYFGPGTRLLVL.

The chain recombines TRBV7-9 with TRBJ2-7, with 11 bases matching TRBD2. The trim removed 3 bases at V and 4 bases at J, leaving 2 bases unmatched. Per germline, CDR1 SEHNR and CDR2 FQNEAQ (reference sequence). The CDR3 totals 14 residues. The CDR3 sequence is CASSLTSGIYEQYF. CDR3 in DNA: TGTGCCAGCAGCTTGACTAGCGGGATATACGAGCAGTACTTC.

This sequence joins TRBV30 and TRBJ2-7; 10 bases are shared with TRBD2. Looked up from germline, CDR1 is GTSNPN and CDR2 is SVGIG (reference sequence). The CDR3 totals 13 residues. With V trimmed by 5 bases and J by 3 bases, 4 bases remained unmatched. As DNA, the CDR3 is TGTGCCTGGCGGACTAGCGGAATCTACGAGCAGTACTTC. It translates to CAWRTSGIYEQYF.

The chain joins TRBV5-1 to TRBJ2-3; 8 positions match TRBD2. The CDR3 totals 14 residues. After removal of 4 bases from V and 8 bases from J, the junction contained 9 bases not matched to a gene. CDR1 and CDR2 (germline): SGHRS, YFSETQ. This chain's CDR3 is CASSLDGLAGTQYF. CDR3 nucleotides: TGCGCCAGCAGCCTGGACGGACTAGCCGGTACGCAGTATTTT.

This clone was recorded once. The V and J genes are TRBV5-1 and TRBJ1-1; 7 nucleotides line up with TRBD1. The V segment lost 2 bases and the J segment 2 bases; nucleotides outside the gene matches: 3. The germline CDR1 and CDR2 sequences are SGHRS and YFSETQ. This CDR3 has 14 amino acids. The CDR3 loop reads CASSFDRANTEAFF. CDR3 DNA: TGCGCCAGCAGCTTCGACAGGGCTAACACTGAAGCTTTCTTT.

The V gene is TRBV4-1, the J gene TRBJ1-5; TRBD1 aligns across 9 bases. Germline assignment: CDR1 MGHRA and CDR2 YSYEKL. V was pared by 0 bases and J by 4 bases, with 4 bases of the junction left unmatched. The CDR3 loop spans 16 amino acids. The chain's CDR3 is CASSQEWGTGNQPQHF. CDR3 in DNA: TGCGCCAGCAGCCAAGAATGGGGGACAGGGAATCAGCCCCAGCATTTT.

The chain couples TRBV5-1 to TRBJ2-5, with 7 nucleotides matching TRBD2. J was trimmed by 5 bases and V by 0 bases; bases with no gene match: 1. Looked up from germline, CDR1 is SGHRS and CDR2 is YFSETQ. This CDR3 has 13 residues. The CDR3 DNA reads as TGCGCCAGCAGCTTGGCCGGGGGGGAGACCCAGTACTTC. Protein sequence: CASSLAGGETQYF.

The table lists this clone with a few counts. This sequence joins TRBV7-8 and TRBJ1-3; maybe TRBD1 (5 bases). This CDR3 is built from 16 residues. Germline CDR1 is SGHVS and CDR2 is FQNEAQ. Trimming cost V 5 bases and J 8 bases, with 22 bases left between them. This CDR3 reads CASSPAAGRVWDTIYF. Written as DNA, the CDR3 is TGTGCCAGCAGCCCAGCGGCAGGGAGGGTTTGGGACACCATATATTTT.

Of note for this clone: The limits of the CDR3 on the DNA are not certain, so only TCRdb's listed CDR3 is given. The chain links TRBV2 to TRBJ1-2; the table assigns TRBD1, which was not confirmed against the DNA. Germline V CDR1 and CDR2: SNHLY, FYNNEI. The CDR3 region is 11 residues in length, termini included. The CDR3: CASSSFGQGTF.

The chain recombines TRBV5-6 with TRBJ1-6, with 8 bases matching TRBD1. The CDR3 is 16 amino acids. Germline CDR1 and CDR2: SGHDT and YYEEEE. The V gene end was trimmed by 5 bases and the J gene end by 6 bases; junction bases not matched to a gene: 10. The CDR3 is CASSSTGTGGNSPLHF. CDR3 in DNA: TGTGCCAGCAGTTCTACCGGGACAGGTGGTAATTCACCCCTCCACTTT.

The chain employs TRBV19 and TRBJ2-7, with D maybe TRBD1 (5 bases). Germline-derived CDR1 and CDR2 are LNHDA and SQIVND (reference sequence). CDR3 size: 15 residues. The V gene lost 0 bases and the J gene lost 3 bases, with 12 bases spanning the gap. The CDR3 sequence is CASSIERQLFYEQYF. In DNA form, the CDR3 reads TGTGCCAGTAGTATAGAACGACAGCTATTCTACGAGCAGTACTTC.